Below, 6 T cell receptor beta chains from the same sample are listed, as sequenced in a study of CD8+ T cells in alopecia areata. Noted treatment: oral pan-JAK inhibitor, 5-10 mg twice daily. Following RNA extraction, reverse transcription yielded cDNA that acted as the sequencing template. Clones were read by immunoSEQ multiplex PCR, and TCRdb kept only the in-frame ones, dropping some. The table records over 100,000 clones, about 60% of them present only once. Sequencing used CD8+ T cells sorted from blood, obtained at week 24, from a patient treated with tofacitinib. These receptors were taken from a human donor with alopecia areata.

The V and J genes are TRBV5-1 and TRBJ1-1; 7 positions agree with TRBD1. Germline-derived CDR1 and CDR2 are SGHRS and YFSETQ. Trimming cost V 4 bases and J 6 bases; bases outside gene matches: 12. CDR3 length: 15 residues. Here the CDR3 reads CASSAENRGSSEAFF. The CDR3 bases are TGCGCCAGCAGCGCCGAAAACAGGGGATCGTCTGAAGCTTTCTTT.

V gene TRBV5-1 combines with J gene TRBJ2-1, with TRBD1 identical over 8 bases. Per germline, CDR1 SGHRS and CDR2 YFSETQ. This CDR3 spans 15 amino acids. Trimming took 2 bases from V and 2 from J; bases not matched to a gene: 3. The CDR3 reads CASSFPGGPYNEQFF. The CDR3 bases are TGCGCCAGCAGCTTCCCAGGGGGCCCCTACAATGAGCAGTTCTTC. The whole variable domain, remainder taken from reference TRBV5-1 and TRBJ2-1, is KAGVTQTPRYLIKTRGQQVTLSCSPISGHRSVSWYQQTPGQGLQFLFEYFSETQRNKGNFPGRFSGRQFSNSRSEMNVSTLELGDSALYLCASSFPGGPYNEQFFGPGTRLTVL.

This chain connects TRBV2 to TRBJ2-7; D is tentatively TRBD1 or TRBD2 (5 bases each). The CDR3 extends over 13 amino acids. V lost 6 bases to trimming and J lost 2 bases, with 11 bases between them. Germline-derived CDR1 and CDR2 are SNHLY and FYNNEI. Here the CDR3 DNA reads TGTGCCAGCAGCCCGGGACCCCCCTACGAGCAGTACTTC. It codes for CASSPGPPYEQYF.

This chain connects TRBV27 to TRBJ2-3, with D unclear. This CDR3 region has 15 residues. With 10 bases removed from V and 0 bases from J, the gap between germline ends came to 17 bases. CDR1 is MNHEY and CDR2 is SMNVEV in the germline V gene (reference sequence). The CDR3 nucleotides are TGTGCCACTGCGTTGGGCGGCCCTAGCACAGATACGCAGTATTTT. This encodes CATALGGPSTDTQYF.

As regards this clone: Other DNA sequences in this sample translate to the same CDR3. The V gene is TRBV27, the J gene TRBJ1-2; D gene ambiguous. With 2 bases removed from V and 2 bases from J, the gap between germline ends came to 6 bases. This CDR3 comprises 13 residues. Germline assignment: CDR1 MNHEY and CDR2 SMNVEV (reference sequence). The CDR3 spells CASSLGVNYGYTF. The CDR3, as DNA: TGTGCCAGCAGTTTAGGGGTGAACTATGGCTACACCTTC.

On this clone itself: A read error likely explains this, since a far larger clone differs by one base. Other DNA sequences within the sample encode an identical CDR3. The chain joins TRBV6-1 to TRBJ2-1; 14 bases match TRBD2. This CDR3 region has 15 residues. CDR1 is MNHNS and CDR2 is SASEGT in the germline V gene. The J segment lost 7 bases and the V segment lost 1 base, leaving 0 bases of the junction unmatched. This CDR3 reads CASSEGTSGGNEQFF. Here the CDR3 DNA reads TGTGCCAGCAGTGAAGGGACTAGCGGGGGGAATGAGCAGTTCTTC.